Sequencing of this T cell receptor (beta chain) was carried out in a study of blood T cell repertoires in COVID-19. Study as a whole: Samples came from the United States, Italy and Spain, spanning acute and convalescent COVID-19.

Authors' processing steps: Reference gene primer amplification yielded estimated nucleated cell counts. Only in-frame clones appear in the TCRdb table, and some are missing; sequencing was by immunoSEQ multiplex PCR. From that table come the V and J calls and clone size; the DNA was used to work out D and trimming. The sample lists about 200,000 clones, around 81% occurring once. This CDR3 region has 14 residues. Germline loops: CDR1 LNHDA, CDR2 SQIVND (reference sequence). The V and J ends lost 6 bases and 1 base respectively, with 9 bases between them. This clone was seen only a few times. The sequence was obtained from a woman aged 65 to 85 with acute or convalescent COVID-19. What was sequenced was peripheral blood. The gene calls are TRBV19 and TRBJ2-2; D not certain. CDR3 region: CASRSRENTGELFF. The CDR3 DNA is TGTGCCAGTAGGAGTCGAGAGAACACCGGGGAGCTGTTTTTT.